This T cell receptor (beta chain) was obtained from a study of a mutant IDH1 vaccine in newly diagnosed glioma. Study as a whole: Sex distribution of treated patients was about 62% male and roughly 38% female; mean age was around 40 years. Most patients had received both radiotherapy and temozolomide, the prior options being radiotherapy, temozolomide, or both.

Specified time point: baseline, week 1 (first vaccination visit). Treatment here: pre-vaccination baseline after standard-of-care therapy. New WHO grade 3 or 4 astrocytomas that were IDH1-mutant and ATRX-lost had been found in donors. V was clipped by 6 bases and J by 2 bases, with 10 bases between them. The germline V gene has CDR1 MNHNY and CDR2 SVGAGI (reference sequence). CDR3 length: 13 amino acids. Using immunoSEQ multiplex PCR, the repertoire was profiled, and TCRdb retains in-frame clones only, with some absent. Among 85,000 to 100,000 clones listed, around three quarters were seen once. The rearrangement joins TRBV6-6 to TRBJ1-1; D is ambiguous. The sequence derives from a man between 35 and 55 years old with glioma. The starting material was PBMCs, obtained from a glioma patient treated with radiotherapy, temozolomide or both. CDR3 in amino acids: CASSQDGNTEAFF. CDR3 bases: TGTGCCAGCAGCCAGGACGGAAACACTGAAGCTTTCTTT.